These T cell receptor beta chains were read from a single sample in a study of glioma-infiltrating T cells. TCRdb fed the multiplex PCR reads into MiXCR, producing one record per CDR3 protein. The data show more than 95,000 distinct CDR3 sequences, with roughly 25% seen just once and about 16% held by the top ten. The sequenced sample was glioma tissue, nonneoplastic brain tissue, or PBMCs (not recorded which). The receptors derive from a human donor with low-grade glioma or glioblastoma, undergoing nonglioma brain surgery, or in good health (not recorded which). Both conserved end residues are part of each CDR3. The D gene is left open where the match is weak.

CDR3 protein: CASSQWLAYEQYF; J gene: TRBJ2-7; D gene: -; V gene: TRBV4-3
CDR3 protein: CASSQPGTLEGYTF; J gene: TRBJ1-2; D gene: -; V gene: TRBV5-4
CDR3 protein: CASKNGNQPQHF; J gene: TRBJ1-5; D gene: -; V gene: TRBV12-3/TRBV12-4
CDR3 protein: CSDDNQPQHF; J gene: TRBJ1-5; D gene: -; V gene: TRBV20-1
CDR3 protein: CASSLEGLGTYVQYF; J gene: TRBJ2-7; D gene: TRBD2; V gene: TRBV5-1
CDR3 protein: CASSEWGQPQHF; J gene: TRBJ1-5; D gene: -; V gene: TRBV25-1
CDR3 protein: CASTRQGLNQGNQPQHF; J gene: TRBJ1-5; D gene: TRBD1; V gene: TRBV2
CDR3 protein: CASSRGLRGPEQYF; J gene: TRBJ2-7; D gene: -; V gene: TRBV4-1
CDR3 protein: CASRPVRAGAAETQYF; J gene: TRBJ2-5; D gene: TRBD2; V gene: TRBV7-2
CDR3 protein: CASGLVKLGNCEQFF; J gene: TRBJ2-1; D gene: -; V gene: TRBV12-5